Presented here are 30 T cell receptor beta chains from one specimen sequenced in a study of Ad26.COV2.S vaccination and SARS-CoV-2 variants. The repertoire was sequenced with immunoSEQ multiplex PCR; TCRdb's copy has only in-frame clones and lacks some. Altogether hundreds of thousands of clones are present, roughly 84% being singletons, with the ten largest covering around 3.6%. Treatment described: roughly 19 received Ad26.COV2.S at low or high dose, single or two shots; about five received placebo; per-sample allocation not given. Day 63 following the first vaccine or placebo injection was when the samples were taken. Material: peripheral blood, obtained in a trial of Ad26.COV2.S vaccine versus placebo. The receptors stem from a person aged 18 to 65 who received the Ad26.COV2.S COVID-19 vaccine or a placebo.

The rearrangement joins TRBV9 to TRBJ1-6; D remains ambiguous. Germline V gene sequence: CDR1 SGDLS, CDR2 YYNGEE. V was pared by 3 bases and J by 6 bases, with 13 bases between. The CDR3 is 15 residues long. This CDR3 reads CASSAQGMGNSPLHF. In nucleotides, the CDR3 is TGTGCCAGCAGCGCCCAAGGGATGGGTAATTCACCCCTCCACTTT.

J is TRBJ2-2 and V is TRBV19, with 12 bases identical to TRBD2. The CDR3 covers 16 residues. The V segment lost 6 bases and the J segment 5 bases; nucleotides outside the gene matches: 7. CDR1 LNHDA and CDR2 SQIVND come from the germline V gene (reference sequence). Here the CDR3 reads CASRTSGGRSTGELFF. The CDR3 nucleotides are TGTGCCAGTAGGACTAGCGGGGGAAGAAGTACCGGGGAGCTGTTTTTT.

With respect to this clone: The same CDR3 can be traced to other DNA sequences in this sample. The chain employs TRBV30 and TRBJ1-4; a possible D gene is TRBD1 (6 bases). The ends were cut back, 1 base at V and 8 bases at J, with 8 bases in the middle. The CDR3 contains 12 residues. CDR1 is GTSNPN and CDR2 is SVGIG in the germline V gene (reference sequence). In nucleotides, the CDR3 is TGTGCCTGGAGTGCTAGGGGGGAAAAACTGTTTTTT. It encodes CAWSARGEKLFF. Full variable domain (remainder filled in from reference TRBV30 and TRBJ1-4): SQTIHQWPATLVQPVGSPLSLECTVEGTSNPNLYWYRQAAGRGLQLLFYSVGIGQISSEVPQNLSASRPQDRQFILSSKKLLLSDSGFYLCAWSARGEKLFFGSGTQLSVL.

This clone was recorded once. V gene TRBV19 combines with J gene TRBJ2-7, with D maybe TRBD2 (6 bases). V was trimmed by 2 bases and J by 7 bases, leaving 12 bases between them. Germline V gives CDR1 LNHDA, CDR2 SQIVND (reference sequence). CDR3 length equals 13 residues. The CDR3 region has the DNA TGTGCCAGTAGTATACTGCCAGGAGGGGAGCAGTACTTC. This codes for CASSILPGGEQYF.

The CDR3 loop is CAIRSSGTRNTEAFF. The CDR3 nucleotides read TGTGCCATCAGGTCCTCCGGGACGAGGAACACTGAAGCTTTCTTT. The rearrangement uses TRBV10-3 and TRBJ1-1, with D possibly TRBD1 on 5 matching bases. This CDR3 region has 15 residues. The germline gives CDR1 ENHRY, CDR2 SYGVKD. V shed 6 bases and J shed 1 base, with 15 bases lying between them.

The chain joins TRBV27 to TRBJ1-6; TRBD1 is a possible D gene (6 bases). The germline V and J ends were trimmed by 6 bases and 8 bases, with 14 bases remaining between them. The germline V gene has CDR1 MNHEY and CDR2 SMNVEV (reference sequence). CDR3 length: 14 residues. CDR3 region: CASSPGQRDSPLHF. CDR3 sequence (DNA): TGTGCCAGCAGCCCCGGACAGAGGGATTCACCCCTCCACTTT.

The chain employs TRBV7-9 and TRBJ2-2; 8 nucleotides agree with TRBD2. The CDR3 runs to 19 residues. The germline CDR1 and CDR2 sequences are SEHNR and FQNEAQ (reference sequence). V lost 2 bases, J lost 5 bases, and 16 bases stayed unmatched. CDR3 loop: CASSLTSLGRRGGTGELFF. CDR3 nucleotides: TGTGCCAGCAGCTTAACATCCCTGGGTCGTCGGGGGGGAACCGGGGAGCTGTTTTTT.

With respect to this clone: Its ends do not fully match the called genes, so a read error is possible. The same CDR3 also results from other DNA sequences found in this sample. This sequence joins TRBV7-7 and TRBJ2-3, with D tentatively TRBD2 (6 bases). The CDR3 spans 15 residues. CDR1 is SSHAT and CDR2 is FNYEAQ in the germline V gene (reference sequence). The CDR3 region has the DNA TGTGCTAGCAGCTTAGGGACTTCCTTCACAGATACGCAGTATTTT. Translation: CASSLGTSFTDTQYF.

The chain joins TRBV30 to TRBJ2-1; possible D gene TRBD1, 6 bases. The length of the CDR3 is 13 residues. V was clipped by 4 bases and J by 10 bases, with 17 bases between them. From germline, CDR1 is GTSNPN and CDR2 SVGIG (reference sequence). The chain's CDR3 is CAWNPDSFNEQFF. As DNA, the CDR3 is TGTGCCTGGAATCCGGACAGTTTCAACGAGCAGTTCTTC. Full variable domain (rest looked up from reference TRBV30 and TRBJ2-1): SQTIHQWPATLVQPVGSPLSLECTVEGTSNPNLYWYRQAAGRGLQLLFYSVGIGQISSEVPQNLSASRPQDRQFILSSKKLLLSDSGFYLCAWNPDSFNEQFFGPGTRLTVL.

This clone was seen only once. The chain uses TRBV7-2 and TRBJ2-1; D uncertain. Per germline, CDR1 SGHTA and CDR2 FQGNSA. The CDR3 runs 16 residues. The V and J ends lost 2 bases and 7 bases respectively, with 18 bases between them. The CDR3 loop is CASSLMFAIPTNEQFF. In DNA, the CDR3 is TGTGCCAGCAGCTTAATGTTTGCCATACCTACAAATGAGCAGTTCTTC.

CDR3 sequence: CASSPRSLNTEAFF. The DNA for the CDR3 is TGTGCCAGCTCACCAAGATCTCTGAACACTGAAGCTTTCTTT. The chain uses TRBV18 and TRBJ1-1, with no clear D. Per germline, CDR1 KGHSH and CDR2 LQKENI. The CDR3 extends over 14 amino acids. Deletions cut 2 bases from V and 0 bases from J, with 7 bases between.

The J gene is TRBJ1-1, the V gene TRBV3-1 (or the pseudogene TRBV3-2); D is undetermined. Trimming removed 4 bases from V and 2 bases from J, with 11 bases in between. Germline V CDR1 and CDR2: LGHDT, YNNKEL (reference sequence). This CDR3 is 14 amino acids long. The CDR3 DNA reads TGTGCCAGCAGCCCACGGGTAGACAACACTGAAGCTTTCTTT. Translating gives CASSPRVDNTEAFF.

The chain is built from TRBV7-8 and TRBJ1-6; unclear D gene. Germline CDR1 is SGHVS and CDR2 is FQNEAQ. The CDR3 totals 16 residues. Trimming took off 3 bases at V and 0 bases at J, with 9 bases between the two ends. In nucleotides, the CDR3 is TGTGCCAGCAGCTTTTCTTGGGACTCCTATAATTCACCCCTCCACTTT. Its protein product is CASSFSWDSYNSPLHF.

The J gene is TRBJ2-1, the V gene TRBV9, with D perhaps being TRBD1 or TRBD2 (5 bases each). This CDR3 has 15 residues. With 2 bases removed from V and 7 bases from J, the gap between germline ends came to 16 bases. Germline loops: CDR1 SGDLS, CDR2 YYNGEE. The CDR3 loop reads CASSVISGTANEQFF. For the CDR3, the DNA is TGTGCCAGCAGCGTCATCTCCGGGACGGCTAATGAGCAGTTCTTC.

This chain links TRBV7-9 with TRBJ1-2; D is unclear. The V and J ends lost 0 bases and 2 bases respectively, with 7 bases between them. Germline CDR1 reads SEHNR; CDR2 reads FQNEAQ (reference sequence). This CDR3 comprises 14 residues. CDR3 coding DNA: TGTGCCAGCAGCTTAGCGATAGGGAACTATGGCTACACCTTC. Translating it yields CASSLAIGNYGYTF. Full variable domain (remainder filled in from reference TRBV7-9 and TRBJ1-2): DTGVSQNPRHKITKRGQNVTFRCDPISEHNRLYWYRQTLGQGPEFLTYFQNEAQLEKSRLLSDRFSAERPKGSFSTLEIQRTEQGDSAMYLCASSLAIGNYGYTFGSGTRLTVV.

The chain combines TRBV7-9 with TRBJ1-2, with TRBD1 identical over 8 bases. The V gene end was trimmed by 8 bases and the J gene end by 5 bases; junction bases not matched to a gene: 7. This CDR3 is 13 amino acids long. CDR1 and CDR2 from the germline V gene are SEHNR and FQNEAQ (reference sequence). In DNA form, the CDR3 reads TGTGCCAGCCAAGGGACAGGAACGTATGGCTACACCTTC. This sequence encodes CASQGTGTYGYTF. Together with reference TRBV7-9 and TRBJ1-2, the CDR3 gives the full variable domain: DTGVSQNPRHKITKRGQNVTFRCDPISEHNRLYWYRQTLGQGPEFLTYFQNEAQLEKSRLLSDRFSAERPKGSFSTLEIQRTEQGDSAMYLCASQGTGTYGYTFGSGTRLTVV.

The chain is built from TRBV7-6 and TRBJ2-3; TRBD1 aligns across 7 bases. CDR1 is SGHVS, CDR2 FNYEAQ, per germline. The CDR3 covers 17 residues. Trimming took 5 bases from V and 1 from J; bases not matched to a gene: 12. The CDR3 here is CASSPLPGQAGTDTQYF. In DNA form, the CDR3 reads TGTGCCAGCAGCCCCCTACCCGGACAGGCGGGCACAGATACGCAGTATTTT.

The chain is built from TRBV7-8 and TRBJ1-5; 10 nucleotides align to TRBD1. V lost 2 bases, J lost 4 bases, and 2 bases stayed unmatched. In germline, CDR1 is SGHVS, CDR2 FQNEAQ. This CDR3 has 15 residues. The CDR3 region has the DNA TGTGCCAGCAGCTTACGACAGGGGGCTAATCAGCCCCAGCATTTT. Translating gives CASSLRQGANQPQHF.

The rearrangement uses TRBV9 and TRBJ1-3; D gene ambiguous. There are 13 residues in the CDR3. The germline CDR1 and CDR2 sequences are SGDLS and YYNGEE. V was cut by 0 bases and J by 6 bases, with 7 bases left in between. CDR3 protein: CASSVALENTIYF. DNA of the CDR3: TGTGCCAGCAGCGTAGCCTTAGAAAACACCATATATTTT.

The rearrangement links TRBV6-4 to TRBJ1-1; D is perhaps TRBD1 (6 bases). The V end was cut by 5 bases, the J end by 1 base, with 11 bases between. The CDR3 spans 14 residues. Germline-derived CDR1 and CDR2 are MRHNA and SNTAGT. The CDR3 DNA reads TGTGCCAGCAGTTTGCACAGGGAGAACACTGAAGCTTTCTTT. Amino acids: CASSLHRENTEAFF.

This rearrangement joins TRBV5-1 to TRBJ2-2; D is perhaps TRBD1 (6 bases). Trimming took off 0 bases at V and 5 bases at J, with 8 bases between the two ends. The CDR3 is 14 amino acids. In germline, CDR1 is SGHRS, CDR2 YFSETQ. This CDR3 is CASSLVRGTGELFF. The DNA for the CDR3 is TGCGCCAGCAGCTTGGTTAGGGGGACCGGGGAGCTGTTTTTT.

This clone was seen only once. This sequence joins TRBV30 and TRBJ2-2, with 7 nucleotides matching TRBD2. The germline gives CDR1 GTSNPN, CDR2 SVGIG (reference sequence). The CDR3 is 14 residues long. V lost 4 bases, J lost 3 bases, and 5 bases stayed unmatched. The chain's CDR3 is CAWISRGDTGELFF. The CDR3 nucleotides are TGTGCCTGGATCTCTCGGGGGGACACCGGGGAGCTGTTTTTT.

This clone was observed a single time. V and J are TRBV6-5 and TRBJ2-3; the D is unclear. This CDR3 spans 12 amino acids. V shed 6 bases and J shed 2 bases, with 6 bases lying between them. The V gene's germline CDR1 is MNHEY and CDR2 SVGAGI. The CDR3 coding sequence is TGTGCCAGCAGCTCCGACACAGATACGCAGTATTTT. It is translated as CASSSDTDTQYF.

In its sample, this clone was seen a few times. Written as DNA, the CDR3 is TGTGCCAGCAGCACCTACAGGGACTCACCCCTCCACTTT. Protein product: CASSTYRDSPLHF. V usage is TRBV7-3 and J usage is TRBJ1-6, with a possible D match to TRBD1 (6 bases). CDR1 is SGHTA, CDR2 FQGTGA, per germline. There are 13 residues in the CDR3. Trimming took off 5 bases at V and 10 bases at J, with 12 bases between the two ends.

The rearrangement joins TRBV18 to TRBJ1-3, with D unclear. Trimming left V 4 bases short and J 1 base short, with 5 bases between. The germline gives CDR1 KGHSH, CDR2 LQKENI. The CDR3 length is 13 residues. This CDR3 reads CASSRGSGNTIYF. The CDR3 DNA follows: TGTGCCAGCTCACGGGGATCTGGAAACACCATATATTTT.

This rearrangement joins TRBV9 to TRBJ2-2; 8 bases map to TRBD2. This CDR3 region has 19 residues. CDR1 and CDR2 (germline): SGDLS, YYNGEE. V was clipped by 0 bases and J by 1 base; unmatched bases: 11. CDR3 nucleotides: TGTGCCAGCAGCGTAGACCCCGGAGGGAGCGGGGGGAACACCGGGGAGCTGTTTTTT. It specifies CASSVDPGGSGGNTGELFF.

The V and J genes are TRBV12-3 or TRBV12-4 and TRBJ1-2, with TRBD1 as a possible D gene (6 bases). The length of the CDR3 is 12 residues. V lost 5 bases and J 4 bases, leaving 8 bases between the germline ends. This CDR3 reads CASSRQVYGYTF. The CDR3 region has the DNA TGTGCCAGCAGTCGACAGGTCTATGGCTACACCTTC.

The chain joins TRBV3-1 (or the pseudogene TRBV3-2) to TRBJ2-7; no firm D call. Deletions cut 3 bases from V and 2 bases from J, with 11 bases between. CDR3 length: 14 residues. Germline V gene lookup returns CDR1 LGHDT and CDR2 YNNKEL (reference sequence). The CDR3, as DNA: TGTGCCAGCAGCCAGACCCTAGTAACCTACGAGCAGTACTTC. It codes for CASSQTLVTYEQYF.

The table lists this clone with a count of one. The rearrangement joins TRBV12-3 or TRBV12-4 to TRBJ2-7; D is ambiguous. The CDR3 is 13 amino acids. Between the trimmed V and J ends, which lost 1 base and 0 bases, there was a span of 4 bases. CDR3 in DNA: TGTGCCAGCAGTTTAGGGGTCTCCTACGAGCAGTACTTC. Translating it yields CASSLGVSYEQYF.

The gene calls are TRBV9 and TRBJ2-3; 7 nucleotides align to TRBD2. Germline-derived CDR1 and CDR2 are SGDLS and YYNGEE. J lost 0 bases, V lost 0 bases, and 7 bases had no gene match. This CDR3 comprises 17 residues. The CDR3 is CASSVELAGESTDTQYF. CDR3 sequence (DNA): TGTGCCAGCAGCGTAGAGTTGGCGGGGGAGAGCACAGATACGCAGTATTTT.